Below are 12 T cell receptor beta chains sequenced from a single sample in a study of CD8+ T cells in alopecia areata. cDNA serving as the sequencing template came from extracted, reverse transcribed RNA. Generated by immunoSEQ multiplex PCR, the TCRdb table keeps only in-frame clones and is missing some. The data show some 170,000 clones, roughly 66% seen once. This material consisted of CD8+ T cells sorted from blood, taken at week 0. All receptors come from a human donor with alopecia areata.

The V gene is TRBV6-1, the J gene TRBJ1-2; no firm D call. The CDR3 is 11 residues long. Between the trimmed V and J ends, which lost 10 bases and 2 bases, there was a span of 8 bases. CDR1 is MNHNS and CDR2 is SASEGT in the germline V gene. The CDR3, as DNA: TGTGCCACCGACCGCAACTATGGCTACACCTTC. Translation gives CATDRNYGYTF.

V usage is TRBV29-1 and J usage is TRBJ2-7; the match to TRBD1 covers 10 bases. Germline V gene sequence: CDR1 SQVTM, CDR2 ANQGSEA. Trimming at V came to 4 bases and at J to 9 bases, leaving 9 bases not matched to a gene. CDR3 length: 13 residues. CDR3 nucleotide sequence: TGCAGCGTTGCCGGGACAGGGGATGGTGGGCAGTACTTC. Its protein product is CSVAGTGDGGQYF.

This clone was observed a handful of times. V is TRBV27 and J is TRBJ1-1; the D gene is possibly TRBD1 (6 bases). The V and J ends lost 3 bases and 4 bases respectively, with 15 bases between them. Per germline, CDR1 MNHEY and CDR2 SMNVEV (reference sequence). CDR3 length equals 15 residues. In DNA form, the CDR3 reads TGTGCCAGCAGTTTCTTCCCGGACAGATCCACTGAAGCTTTCTTT. It specifies CASSFFPDRSTEAFF.

V is TRBV7-9 and J is TRBJ1-4, with 9 bases lining up with TRBD1. Germline V gene data show CDR1 as SEHNR and CDR2 as FQNEAQ (reference sequence). The CDR3 has 15 amino acids. The V gene end was trimmed by 10 bases and the J gene end by 8 bases; junction bases not matched to a gene: 14. CDR3 sequence reads: CATRDRAEKWEKLFF. The CDR3 nucleotides read TGTGCCACCCGGGACAGGGCGGAGAAGTGGGAAAAACTGTTTTTT.

The genes are TRBV13 and TRBJ2-4; a weak D match, TRBD1 (6 bases). Germline V gene lookup returns CDR1 PRHDT and CDR2 FYEKMQ (reference sequence). The CDR3 consists of 17 residues. The germline V and J ends were trimmed by 5 bases and 1 base, with 18 bases remaining between them. For the CDR3, the DNA is TGTGCCAGCAGCGGTAATACAGGGTTTTCGGCCAAAAACATTCAGTACTTC. Translation: CASSGNTGFSAKNIQYF.

As DNA, the CDR3 is TGTGCCAGCAGCTTGGGACAGAACTACGAGCAGTACTTC. Encoded protein: CASSLGQNYEQYF. The chain carries TRBV5-6 and TRBJ2-7, with D possibly matching TRBD1 (5 bases). Germline CDR1 is SGHDT and CDR2 is YYEEEE. CDR3 size: 13 residues. The germline V and J ends were trimmed by 0 bases and 3 bases, with 7 bases remaining between them.

The chain is built from TRBV27 and TRBJ2-3, with 8 bases identical to TRBD1. V lost 1 base, J lost 1 base, and 7 bases stayed unmatched. Germline lookup yields CDR1 MNHEY and CDR2 SMNVEV (reference sequence). The CDR3 contains 17 residues. CDR3 sequence reads: CASSLFPGGVGTDTQYF. The CDR3 region has the DNA TGTGCCAGCAGTTTATTCCCAGGGGGCGTCGGCACAGATACGCAGTATTTT.

The V and J genes are TRBV7-9 and TRBJ2-7, with a tentative D call TRBD1 (6 bases). Between the trimmed V and J ends, which lost 5 bases and 2 bases, there was a span of 13 bases. CDR1 is SEHNR and CDR2 is FQNEAQ in the germline V gene (reference sequence). CDR3 length equals 14 residues. CDR3 nucleotide sequence: TGTGCCAGCAGCGAACCGGGACACCCCTACGAGCAGTACTTC. Amino acid sequence: CASSEPGHPYEQYF.

The CDR3 sequence is CASGVGTEAFF. In DNA form, the CDR3 reads TGTGCCAGCGGGGTCGGCACTGAAGCTTTCTTT. The chain uses TRBV4-2 and TRBJ1-1; D is uncertain. This CDR3 is 11 amino acids long. The germline gives CDR1 LGHNA, CDR2 YNFKEQ. V was shortened by 8 bases and J by 4 bases, with 8 bases between the two germline ends.

Written as DNA, the CDR3 is TGTGCCACCAGCGAAGAAGGTTCTAGCGGGGGGGCCTACAATGAGCAGTTCTTC. It specifies CATSEEGSSGGAYNEQFF. The rearrangement links TRBV15 to TRBJ2-1; TRBD2 aligns across 12 bases. The CDR3 has 18 amino acids. Germline V lookup: CDR1 LNHNV, CDR2 YYDKDF (reference sequence). Trimming cost V 5 bases and J 2 bases; bases outside gene matches: 10.

V is TRBV27 and J is TRBJ2-7, with TRBD2 identical over 9 bases. Unmatched junction bases numbered 12, after V lost 10 bases and J lost 5 bases. Germline V CDR1 and CDR2: MNHEY, SMNVEV (reference sequence). This CDR3 has 14 amino acids. The CDR3 DNA follows: TGTGCCACCACGGGCGGGGGGGCGAGAAACGAGCAGTACTTC. Its translation: CATTGGGARNEQYF.

This chain joins TRBV4-1 and TRBJ1-2; maybe TRBD1 (6 bases). This CDR3 is 14 amino acids long. Per the germline V gene, CDR1 is MGHRA and CDR2 is YSYEKL. The V end was cut by 4 bases, the J end by 2 bases, with 11 bases between. This chain's CDR3 is CASSPTGSNYGYTF. For the CDR3, the DNA is TGCGCCAGCAGCCCCACAGGGTCCAACTATGGCTACACCTTC.